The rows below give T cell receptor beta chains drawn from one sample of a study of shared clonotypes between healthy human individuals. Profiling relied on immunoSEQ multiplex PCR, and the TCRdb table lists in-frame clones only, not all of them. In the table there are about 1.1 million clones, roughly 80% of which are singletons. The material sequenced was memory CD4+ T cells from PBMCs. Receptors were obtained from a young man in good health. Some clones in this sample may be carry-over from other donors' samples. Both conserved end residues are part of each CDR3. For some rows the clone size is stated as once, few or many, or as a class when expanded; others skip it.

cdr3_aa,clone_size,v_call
CASSRGLAVSSYEQYF,NA,TRBV19
CASSITLNTGELFF,NA,TRBV6-6
CASSSNSGETQYF,NA,TRBV7-2
CASSQQGGGETQYF,NA,TRBV7-9
CATSRSYSEKLFF,few,TRBV15
CASSPGGLATGGQYF,NA,TRBV6-6
CASSVDEEQPQHF,NA,TRBV9
CAISGRTSGRADWDTQYF,NA,TRBV10-3
CASSLWSSLGELFF,NA,TRBV28
CASSGGTSGTGELFF,NA,TRBV5-1
CSVAGEGGIKPNEQFF,NA,TRBV29-1
CASSFGQARSGNTIYF,once,TRBV18
CASRLSGASEQFF,NA,TRBV28
CASSLGAGAGGAFF,NA,TRBV5-6
CASSFRGPQETQYF,NA,TRBV5-1
CASSYQRRVNTEAFF,NA,TRBV6-5
CASGLLYRELFF,once,TRBV12-5
CAISELRSSGANVLTF,NA,TRBV10-3
CASSQIGTSGRTRRELFF,NA,TRBV4-1
CASITAGQPNYGYTF,NA,TRBV5-6
CASGTLSGANVLTF,NA,TRBV7-9
CASSDLVVPSGDTQYF,NA,TRBV10-1
CAWSVSSVGTDTQYF,NA,TRBV30
CASIPPQGGTEAFF,once,TRBV6-5
CASRMGRGNTGELFF,NA,TRBV6-6
CATSRGETQYF,NA,TRBV15